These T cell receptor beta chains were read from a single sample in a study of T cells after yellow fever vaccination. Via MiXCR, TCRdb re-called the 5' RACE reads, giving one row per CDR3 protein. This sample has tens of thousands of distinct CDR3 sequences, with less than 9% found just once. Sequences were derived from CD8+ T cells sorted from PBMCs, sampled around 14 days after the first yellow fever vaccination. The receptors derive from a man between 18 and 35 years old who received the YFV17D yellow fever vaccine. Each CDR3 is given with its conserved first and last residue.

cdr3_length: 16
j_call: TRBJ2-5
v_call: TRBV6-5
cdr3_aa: CASNPLGGGEGETQYF

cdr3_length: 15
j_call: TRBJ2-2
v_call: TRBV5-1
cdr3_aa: CASSLFPDTGGELFF

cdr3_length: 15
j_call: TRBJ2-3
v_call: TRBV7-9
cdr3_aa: CASSSTSGGVETQYF

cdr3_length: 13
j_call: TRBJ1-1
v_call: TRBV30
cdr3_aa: CAWSLSGFTEAFF

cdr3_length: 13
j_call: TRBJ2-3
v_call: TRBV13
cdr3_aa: CASSLQFTDTQYF

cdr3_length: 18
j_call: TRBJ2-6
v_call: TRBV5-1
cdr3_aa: CASSYSGTGLSGANVLTF

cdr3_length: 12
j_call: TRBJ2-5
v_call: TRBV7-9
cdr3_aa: CASSLGQETQYF

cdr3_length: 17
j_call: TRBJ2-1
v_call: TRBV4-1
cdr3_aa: CASSQGPSGGAQNEQFF

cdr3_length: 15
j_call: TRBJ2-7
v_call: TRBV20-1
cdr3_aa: CSAQTSGGALYEQYF

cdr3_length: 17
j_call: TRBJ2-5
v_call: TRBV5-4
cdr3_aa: CASSPLTSGELWETQYF

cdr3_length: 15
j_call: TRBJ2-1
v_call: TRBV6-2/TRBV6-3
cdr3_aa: CASTHGTGLTMEQFF

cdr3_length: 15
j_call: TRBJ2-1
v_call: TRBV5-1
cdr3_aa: CASSWGGLRGNEQFF

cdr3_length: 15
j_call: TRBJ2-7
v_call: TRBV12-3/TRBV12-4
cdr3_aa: CASSHTGQGVYEQYF

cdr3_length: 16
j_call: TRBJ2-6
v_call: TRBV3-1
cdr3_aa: CASSQGLAGGANVLTF

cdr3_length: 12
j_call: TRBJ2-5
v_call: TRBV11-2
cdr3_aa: CATGGGQETQYF

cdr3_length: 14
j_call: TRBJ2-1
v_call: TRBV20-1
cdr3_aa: CSAGGLTGYNEQFF

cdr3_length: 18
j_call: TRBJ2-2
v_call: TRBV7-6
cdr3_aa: CASSPTPSRASNTGELFF

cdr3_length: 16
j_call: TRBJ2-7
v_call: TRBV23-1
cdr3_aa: CASSHFRQSITYEQYF

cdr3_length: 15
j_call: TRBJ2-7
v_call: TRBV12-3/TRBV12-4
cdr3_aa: CVSTIRGGRRYEQYF

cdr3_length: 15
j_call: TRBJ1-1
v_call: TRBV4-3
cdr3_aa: CASSQDLVGVTEAFF

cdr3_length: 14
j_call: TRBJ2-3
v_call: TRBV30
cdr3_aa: CAWAGTLGTDTQYF

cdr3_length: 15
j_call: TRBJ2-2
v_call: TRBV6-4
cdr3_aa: CASSGLAGNTGELFF

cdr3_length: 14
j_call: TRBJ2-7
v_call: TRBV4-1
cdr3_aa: CASSQVDASYEQYF

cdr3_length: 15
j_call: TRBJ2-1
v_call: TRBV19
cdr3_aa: CASSTRDTIYNEQFF

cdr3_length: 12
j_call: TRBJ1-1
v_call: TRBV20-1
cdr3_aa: CSARDRGGEAFF

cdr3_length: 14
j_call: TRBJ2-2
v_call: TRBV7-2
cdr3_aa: CASSLVGLTGELFF

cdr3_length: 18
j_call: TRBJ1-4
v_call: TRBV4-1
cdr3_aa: CASSQRQGGFSKNEKLFF

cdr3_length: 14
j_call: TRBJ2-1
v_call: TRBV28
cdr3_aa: CASSLRGVWNEQFF

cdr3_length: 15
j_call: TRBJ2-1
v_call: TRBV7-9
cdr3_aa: CASSFVGSSYNEQFF

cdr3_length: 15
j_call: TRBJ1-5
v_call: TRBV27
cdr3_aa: CASSLFVGTNQPQHF

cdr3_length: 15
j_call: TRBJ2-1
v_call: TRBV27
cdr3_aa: CASSPRTGGSNEQFF

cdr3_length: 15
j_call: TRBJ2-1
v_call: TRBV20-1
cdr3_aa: CSAGSSGGRYNEQFF

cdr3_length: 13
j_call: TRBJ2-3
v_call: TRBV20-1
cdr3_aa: CSARDLSTDTQYF

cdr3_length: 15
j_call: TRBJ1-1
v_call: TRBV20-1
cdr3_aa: CSARVGGQGGTEAFF

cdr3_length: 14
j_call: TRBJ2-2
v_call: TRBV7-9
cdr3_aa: CASSPGSLDGELFF

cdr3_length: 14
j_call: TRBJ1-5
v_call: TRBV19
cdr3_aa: CASTMQGVNQPQHF

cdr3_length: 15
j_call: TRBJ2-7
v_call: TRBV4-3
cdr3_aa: CASSQDLGIPYEQYF

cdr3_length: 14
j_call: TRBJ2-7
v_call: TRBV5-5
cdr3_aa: CASSPPPSSYEQYF

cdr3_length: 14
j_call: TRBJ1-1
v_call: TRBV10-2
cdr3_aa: CASSLGATSTEAFF

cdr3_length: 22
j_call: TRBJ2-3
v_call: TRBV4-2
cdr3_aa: CASSPPGGWIQQQGGGTDTQYF

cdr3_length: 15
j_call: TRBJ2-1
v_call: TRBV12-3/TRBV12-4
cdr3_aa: CASSLLAGGPNEQFF

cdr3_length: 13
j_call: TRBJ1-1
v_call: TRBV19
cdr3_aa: CASSVALNTEAFF

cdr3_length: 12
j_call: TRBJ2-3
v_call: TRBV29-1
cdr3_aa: CSVEGKTDTQYF

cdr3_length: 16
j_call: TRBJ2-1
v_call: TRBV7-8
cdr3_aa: CASSNPGTLLRDEQFF

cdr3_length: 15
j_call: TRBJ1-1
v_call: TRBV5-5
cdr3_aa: CASSYQQGLATEAFF

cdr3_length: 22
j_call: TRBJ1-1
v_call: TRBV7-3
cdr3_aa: CASSLKAGQGGGPWTGNTEAFF